What follows is one TCR beta chain and its context. This sample was included in a study of blood T cell repertoires in COVID-19. Original processing methods: Reference gene primer amplification in the assay estimated nucleated cell counts. Sequencing used immunoSEQ multiplex PCR; TCRdb keeps in-frame clones, though not all of them. That table gives V, J and clone size, and the DNA gave D and trimming. The sample carries a few hundred thousand clones, over 75% recorded once. The V segment lost 0 bases and the J segment 0 bases; nucleotides outside the gene matches: 2. This CDR3 comprises 16 residues. CDR1 and CDR2 (germline): LGHNA, YSLEER. Adults between about 18 and 95 years of age took part from 20 to 25 US areas. Participant reports of clinical history set cohort assignment.

The sequence was collected from a woman in her late teens or twenties who had been exposed to COVID-19. This chain uses TRBV4-3 with TRBJ1-3, with TRBD1 matching over 7 bases. Sample: PBMCs or T cells enriched from blood (not recorded which). The CDR3 is CASSQDWDSSGNTIYF. The CDR3 bases are TGCGCCAGCAGCCAAGATTGGGACAGCTCTGGAAACACCATATATTTT.